This T cell receptor (beta chain) was captured by sequencing in a study of T cell repertoires in cytomegalovirus infection. The overall study: Public signatures in TCR beta pointed to CMV infection and matching HLA type.

From the reads, TCRdb called clonotypes with MiXCR, one entry per CDR3 protein. This table holds 700,000 to 850,000 distinct CDR3 sequences, approximately 32% found once. Notes on the study in general: Clonotype analysis showed dominance of the ex vivo response by HLA-C-restricted CMV-specific TCR beta clonotypes.

This clonotype was seen more than once but under ten times. Its antigen is currently unknown. The CDR3 sequence is 13 residues long. Germline V CDR1 and CDR2: MNHNY, SVGAGI (reference sequence). V was pared by 5 bases and J by 8 bases, with 6 bases of the junction left unmatched. The chain carries TRBV6-6 and TRBJ2-1; 7 bases fit TRBD1. The sequence was collected from a human donor in good health (CMV status not recorded). Some clones in this sample may be carry-over from other donors' samples. This specimen consisted of cultured CD8+ T cells from PBMCs, obtained from culture after CMV antigen stimulation. The CDR3 sequence is CASSTTTGYEQFF. The DNA of the CDR3 is TGTGCCAGCAGTACTACGACAGGGTATGAGCAGTTCTTC.